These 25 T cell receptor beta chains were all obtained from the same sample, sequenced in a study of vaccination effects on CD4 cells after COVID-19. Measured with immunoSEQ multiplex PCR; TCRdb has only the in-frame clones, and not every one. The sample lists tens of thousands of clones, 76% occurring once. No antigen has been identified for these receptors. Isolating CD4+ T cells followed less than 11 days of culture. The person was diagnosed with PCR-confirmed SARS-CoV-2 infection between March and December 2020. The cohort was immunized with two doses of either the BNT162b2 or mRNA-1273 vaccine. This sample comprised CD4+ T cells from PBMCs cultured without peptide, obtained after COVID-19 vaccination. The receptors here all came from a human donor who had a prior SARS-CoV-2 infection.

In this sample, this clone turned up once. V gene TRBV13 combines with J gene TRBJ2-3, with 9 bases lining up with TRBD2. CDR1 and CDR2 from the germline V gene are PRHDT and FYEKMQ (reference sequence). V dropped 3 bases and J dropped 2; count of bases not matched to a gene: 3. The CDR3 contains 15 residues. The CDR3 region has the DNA TGTGCCAGCAGCTTGCGGACTAGCGTCACAGATACGCAGTATTTT. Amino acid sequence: CASSLRTSVTDTQYF.

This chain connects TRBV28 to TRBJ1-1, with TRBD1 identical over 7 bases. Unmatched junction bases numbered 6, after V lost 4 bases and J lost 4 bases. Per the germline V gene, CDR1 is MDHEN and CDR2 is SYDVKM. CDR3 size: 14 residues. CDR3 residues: CASSSTGAVTEAFF. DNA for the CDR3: TGTGCCAGCAGTTCCACAGGGGCCGTCACTGAAGCTTTCTTT.

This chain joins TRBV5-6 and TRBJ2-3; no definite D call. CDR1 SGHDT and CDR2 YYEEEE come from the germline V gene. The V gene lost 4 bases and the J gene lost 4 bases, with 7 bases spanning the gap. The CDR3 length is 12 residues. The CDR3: CASSLSADTQYF. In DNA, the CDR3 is TGTGCCAGCAGCCTCTCAGCAGATACGCAGTATTTT.

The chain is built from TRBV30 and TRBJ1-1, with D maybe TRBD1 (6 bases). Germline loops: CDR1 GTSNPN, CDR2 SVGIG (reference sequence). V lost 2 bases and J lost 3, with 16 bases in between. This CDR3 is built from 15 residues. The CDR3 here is CAWSSPGVHDTEAFF. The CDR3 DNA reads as TGTGCCTGGAGTTCTCCAGGGGTTCATGACACTGAAGCTTTCTTT.

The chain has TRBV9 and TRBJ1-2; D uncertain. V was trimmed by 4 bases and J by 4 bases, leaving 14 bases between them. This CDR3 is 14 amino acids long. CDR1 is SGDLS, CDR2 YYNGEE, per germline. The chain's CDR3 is CASSPQALGYGYTF. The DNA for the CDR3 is TGTGCCAGCAGCCCCCAAGCACTTGGCTATGGCTACACCTTC.

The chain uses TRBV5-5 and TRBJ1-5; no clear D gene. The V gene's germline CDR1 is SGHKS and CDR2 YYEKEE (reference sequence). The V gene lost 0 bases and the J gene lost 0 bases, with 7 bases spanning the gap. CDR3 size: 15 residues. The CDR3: CASSLASHSNQPQHF. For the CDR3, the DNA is TGTGCCAGCAGCTTGGCCAGTCATAGCAATCAGCCCCAGCATTTT.

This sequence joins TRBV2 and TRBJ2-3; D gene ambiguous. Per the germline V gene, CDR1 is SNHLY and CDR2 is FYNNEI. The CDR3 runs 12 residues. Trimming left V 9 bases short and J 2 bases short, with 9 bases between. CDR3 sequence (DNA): TGTGCCAGTAGAAGTGACACAGATACGCAGTATTTT. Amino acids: CASRSDTDTQYF.

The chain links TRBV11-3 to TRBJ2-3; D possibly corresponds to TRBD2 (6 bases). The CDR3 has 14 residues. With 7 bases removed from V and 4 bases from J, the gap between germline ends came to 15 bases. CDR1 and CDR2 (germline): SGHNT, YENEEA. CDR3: CASNWRESSDTQYF. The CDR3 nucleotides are TGTGCCAGCAACTGGCGGGAATCTTCAGATACGCAGTATTTT.

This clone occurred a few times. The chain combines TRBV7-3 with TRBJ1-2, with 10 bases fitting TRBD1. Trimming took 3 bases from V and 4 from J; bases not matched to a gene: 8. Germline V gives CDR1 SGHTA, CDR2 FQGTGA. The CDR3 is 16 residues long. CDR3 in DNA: TGTGCCAGCAGCTTCGCCAGCCGGGACAGGGGCTATGGCTACACCTTC. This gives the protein CASSFASRDRGYGYTF.

DNA for the CDR3: TGTGCCAGCAGCGATAAAGCGCAGGGGGCGGCTAATGAAAAACTGTTTTTT. This encodes CASSDKAQGAANEKLFF. The chain links TRBV5-4 to TRBJ1-4; 8 nucleotides align to TRBD1. Per the germline V gene, CDR1 is SGHNT and CDR2 is YYREEE (reference sequence). The CDR3 runs 17 residues. The V and J ends lost 4 bases and 3 bases, in that order; junction bases with no gene match: 11.

CDR3 sequence: CSASVADTQYF. DNA for the CDR3: TGCAGTGCTAGTGTAGCGGATACGCAGTATTTT. The chain employs TRBV20-1 and TRBJ2-3; possibly TRBD2 for D (5 bases). Looked up from germline, CDR1 is DFQATT and CDR2 is SNEGSKA (reference sequence). V was cut by 3 bases and J by 6 bases, with 7 bases left in between. This CDR3 is built from 11 residues.

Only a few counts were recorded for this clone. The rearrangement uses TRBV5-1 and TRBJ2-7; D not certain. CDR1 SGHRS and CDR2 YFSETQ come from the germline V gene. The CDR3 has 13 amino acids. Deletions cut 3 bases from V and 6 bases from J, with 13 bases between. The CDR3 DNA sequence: TGCGCCAGCAGCTACAATCCTGGCGGCGAGCAGTACTTC. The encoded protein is CASSYNPGGEQYF.

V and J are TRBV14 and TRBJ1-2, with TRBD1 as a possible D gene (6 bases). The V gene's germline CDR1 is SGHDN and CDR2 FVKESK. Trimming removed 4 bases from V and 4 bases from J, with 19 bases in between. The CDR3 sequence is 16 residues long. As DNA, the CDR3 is TGTGCCAGCAGCCTTCAGCAGGGGAGGGCCTTCTATGGCTACACCTTC. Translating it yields CASSLQQGRAFYGYTF.

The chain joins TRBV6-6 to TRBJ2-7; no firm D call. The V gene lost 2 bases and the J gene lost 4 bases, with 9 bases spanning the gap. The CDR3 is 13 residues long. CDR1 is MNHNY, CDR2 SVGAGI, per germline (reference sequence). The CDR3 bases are TGTGCCAGCAGTTACCCCTCGAATTACGAGCAGTACTTC. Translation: CASSYPSNYEQYF.

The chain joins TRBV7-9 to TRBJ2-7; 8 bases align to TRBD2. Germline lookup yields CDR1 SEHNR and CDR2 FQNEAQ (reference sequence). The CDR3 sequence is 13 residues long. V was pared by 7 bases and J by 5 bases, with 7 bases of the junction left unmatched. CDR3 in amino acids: CASTGGRAHEQYF. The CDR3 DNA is TGTGCCAGCACGGGGGGGAGGGCCCACGAGCAGTACTTC.

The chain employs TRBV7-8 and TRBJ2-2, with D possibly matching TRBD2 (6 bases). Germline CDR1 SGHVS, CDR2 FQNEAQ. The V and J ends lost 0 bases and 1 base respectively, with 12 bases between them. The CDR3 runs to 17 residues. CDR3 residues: CASSLAVGGKNTGELFF. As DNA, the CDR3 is TGTGCCAGCAGCTTAGCAGTCGGGGGAAAGAACACCGGGGAGCTGTTTTTT.

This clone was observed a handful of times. The CDR3: CASSSRSTSTDTQYF. The CDR3 region has the DNA TGTGCCAGCAGCTCCCGTTCAACTAGCACAGATACGCAGTATTTT. The chain links TRBV5-4 to TRBJ2-3; D gene ambiguous. The CDR3 has 15 amino acids. Germline CDR1 and CDR2: SGHNT and YYREEE (reference sequence). The V end was cut by 3 bases, the J end by 0 bases, with 11 bases between.

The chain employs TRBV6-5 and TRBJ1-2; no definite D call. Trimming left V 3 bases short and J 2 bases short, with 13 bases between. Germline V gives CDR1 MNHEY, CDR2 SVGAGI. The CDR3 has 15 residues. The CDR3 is CASSYIGPGNYGYTF. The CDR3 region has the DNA TGTGCCAGCAGTTATATCGGCCCGGGAAACTATGGCTACACCTTC.

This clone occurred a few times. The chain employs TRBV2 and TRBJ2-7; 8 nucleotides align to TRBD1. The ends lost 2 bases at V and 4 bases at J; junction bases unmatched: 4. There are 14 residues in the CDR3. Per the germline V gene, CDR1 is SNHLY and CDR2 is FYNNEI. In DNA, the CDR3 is TGTGCCAGCAGTGAACAGGGGGCGACTTACGAGCAGTACTTC. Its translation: CASSEQGATYEQYF.

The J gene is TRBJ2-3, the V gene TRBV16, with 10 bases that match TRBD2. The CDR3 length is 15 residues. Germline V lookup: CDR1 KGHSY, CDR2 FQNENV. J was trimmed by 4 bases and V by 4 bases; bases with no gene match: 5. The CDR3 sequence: CASSRRLAGADTQYF. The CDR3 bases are TGTGCCAGCAGCCGCAGACTAGCGGGCGCAGATACGCAGTATTTT.

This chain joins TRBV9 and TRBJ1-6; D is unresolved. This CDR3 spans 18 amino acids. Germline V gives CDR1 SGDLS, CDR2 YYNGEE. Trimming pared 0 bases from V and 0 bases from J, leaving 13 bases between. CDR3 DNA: TGTGCCAGCAGCGTAGATCGGTCGAGTAGCTCCTATAATTCACCCCTCCACTTT. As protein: CASSVDRSSSSYNSPLHF.

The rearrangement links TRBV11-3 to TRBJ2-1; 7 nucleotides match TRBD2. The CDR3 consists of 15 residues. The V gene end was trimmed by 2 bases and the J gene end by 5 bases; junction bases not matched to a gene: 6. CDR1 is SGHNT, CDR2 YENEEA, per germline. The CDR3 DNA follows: TGTGCCAGCAGCTTAAGGTCCGGACTAGACAATGAGCAGTTCTTC. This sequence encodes CASSLRSGLDNEQFF.

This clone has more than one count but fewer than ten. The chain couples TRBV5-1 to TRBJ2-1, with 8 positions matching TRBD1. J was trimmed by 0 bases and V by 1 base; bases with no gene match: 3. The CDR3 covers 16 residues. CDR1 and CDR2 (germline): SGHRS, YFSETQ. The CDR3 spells CASSLQGAPSYNEQFF. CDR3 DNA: TGCGCCAGCAGCTTGCAGGGGGCCCCCTCCTACAATGAGCAGTTCTTC.

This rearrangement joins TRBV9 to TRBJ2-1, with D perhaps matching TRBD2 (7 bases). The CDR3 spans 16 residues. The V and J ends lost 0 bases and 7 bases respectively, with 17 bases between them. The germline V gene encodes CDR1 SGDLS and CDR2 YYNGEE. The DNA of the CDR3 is TGTGCCAGCAGCGTAGCAGGGGCGGGAGAGCATAATGAGCAGTTCTTC. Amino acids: CASSVAGAGEHNEQFF.

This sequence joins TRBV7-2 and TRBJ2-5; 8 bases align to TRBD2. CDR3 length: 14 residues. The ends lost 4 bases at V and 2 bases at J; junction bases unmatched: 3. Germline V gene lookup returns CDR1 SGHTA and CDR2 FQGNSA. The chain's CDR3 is CASSSIAGQETQYF. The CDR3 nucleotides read TGTGCCAGCAGCTCTATAGCGGGGCAAGAGACCCAGTACTTC.